These T cell receptor beta chains were read from a single sample in a study of regulatory T cells in long-lasting Graves disease. TCRdb reprocessed the multiplex PCR reads with MiXCR, giving one entry per CDR3 protein. The data hold more than 400,000 distinct CDR3 sequences, with around 15% observed a single time. The same sample was also used in a study of T cells in Graves' hyperthyroidism and ophthalmopathy.

Material: peripheral blood mononuclear cells (PBMCs), obtained at new diagnosis, from a patient treated with antithyroid drugs. All receptors derive from a man in his forties with Graves disease. CDR3s include the opening cysteine and the closing phenylalanine or tryptophan. Each record gives: V gene, clone size, D gene, J gene, CDR3 DNA, CDR3 protein. The D gene is left open where the match is weak. Expanded clones are given a class, and other clones once, few, many or no size at all.

>TRBV28|NA|TRBD1|TRBJ1-1
TGTGCCAGTCGGACAGGGGGGGATCCTTTCTTT
CASRTGGDPFF
>TRBV30|many|NA|TRBJ2-3
TGTGCCCTGACTGGGAACGGGGCAGATACGCAGTATTTT
CALTGNGADTQYF
>TRBV10-3|NA|TRBD2|TRBJ2-1
TGTGCCATCAGGGGGGAGGGCACTAATGAGCAGTTCTTC
CAIRGEGTNEQFF
>TRBV3-1|many|NA|TRBJ1-2
TGTGCCAGCAGCACGGCAGGGTTCTATGGCTACACCTTC
CASSTAGFYGYTF
>TRBV28|NA|TRBD2|TRBJ2-1
TGTGCCAGCAGTCCGCAGGGGACTAGCGGTTTCAATGAGCAGTTCTTC
CASSPQGTSGFNEQFF
>TRBV15|many|TRBD2|TRBJ2-7
TGTGCCACCAGCAAACCTAGCGGGAGTACTTACGAGCAGTACTTC
CATSKPSGSTYEQYF
>TRBV5-6|NA|NA|TRBJ2-3
TGTGCCAGCAGCTTGCCGATGAGGCAGGGGTTCGCAGATACGCAGTATTTT
CASSLPMRQGFADTQYF
>TRBV7-9|few|NA|TRBJ2-2
TGTGCCATCCCATCTCGGACGAACACCGGGGAGCTGTTTTTT
CAIPSRTNTGELFF
>TRBV30|NA|TRBD2|TRBJ2-3
TGTGCCTGGAGTGTAACTAGCGGGGGCAGCACAGATACGCAGTATTTT
CAWSVTSGGSTDTQYF
>TRBV20-1|few|TRBD1|TRBJ1-4
TGCAGTGCTAGGGACAGGGTCTTTAATGAAAAACTGTTTTTT
CSARDRVFNEKLFF
>TRBV20-1|many|TRBD2|TRBJ2-5
TGCAGTGCTACCCGACCTATCGCTAGCGGTCTAGAGACCCAGTACTTC
CSATRPIASGLETQYF
>TRBV15|NA|NA|TRBJ2-5
TGTGCCACCAGCTGGGCCCGGGACACCGGAGAGACCCAGTACTTC
CATSWARDTGETQYF
>TRBV2|NA|NA|TRBJ2-2
TGTGCCAGCCCTCGGGACACCCTCCCCGGGGAGCTGTTTTTT
CASPRDTLPGELFF
>TRBV12-3/TRBV12-4|many|TRBD2|TRBJ2-5
TGTGCCAGCAGCCCCGGACTAGCGGGGCCAGAGACCCAGTACTTC
CASSPGLAGPETQYF
>TRBV3-1|many|TRBD1|TRBJ1-1
TGTGCCAGCAGCCCGCCGAATGAACAGGGGTTGAGGAACACTGAAGCTTTCTTT
CASSPPNEQGLRNTEAFF
>TRBV18|many|NA|TRBJ2-4
TGTGCCAGCTCACCACGGACTCCCAAAAACATTCAGTACTTC
CASSPRTPKNIQYF
>TRBV5-1|many|TRBD2|TRBJ2-1
TGCGCCAGCAGCACGGGGACTAGCGGTGATATTGAGCAGTTCTTC
CASSTGTSGDIEQFF
>TRBV7-2|many|NA|TRBJ2-1
TGTGCCAGCAGCTTAGTCTCCCTAGCGGAGCAGTTCTTC
CASSLVSLAEQFF
>TRBV24-1|NA|TRBD1|TRBJ2-2
TGTGCCACCAGTGACGACTCGACAGGGCGTACCGGGGAGCTGTTTTTT
CATSDDSTGRTGELFF
>TRBV3-1|NA|NA|TRBJ2-2
TGTGCCAGCACCCGCGTCGGGAGAGGAATCGGGGAGCTGTTTTTT
CASTRVGRGIGELFF
>TRBV9|few|NA|TRBJ2-1
TGTGCCAGCAGCGTACGGACCGAAGGACAGAGCTCCTACAATGAGCAGTTCTTC
CASSVRTEGQSSYNEQFF
>TRBV7-9|NA|NA|TRBJ2-2
TGTGCCAGCAGCTTAAGGCGGATTACAACGAACACCGGGGAGCTGTTTTTT
CASSLRRITTNTGELFF
>TRBV9|many|NA|TRBJ2-7
TGTGCCAGCAGCGCGGAGGGCTACTACGAGCAGTACTTC
CASSAEGYYEQYF
>TRBV12-3/TRBV12-4|many|NA|TRBJ1-1
TGTGCCAGCAGTTTTTGGGGGCCTCGGGGCACTGAAGCTTTCTTT
CASSFWGPRGTEAFF
>TRBV27|many|TRBD2|TRBJ2-1
TGTGCCAGCAGCCGGACTAGCGGAGGGGTGGGTGAGCAGTTCTTC
CASSRTSGGVGEQFF
>TRBV5-1|many|TRBD1|TRBJ2-7
TGCGCCAGCAGCTTACAGGGGGCTTACTACGAGCAGTACTTC
CASSLQGAYYEQYF
>TRBV5-5|many|NA|TRBJ1-2
TGTGCCAGCAGCTGGGGTGAGGGCTACACCTTC
CASSWGEGYTF
>TRBV27|few|NA|TRBJ2-7
TGTGCCAGCAGTTTCGCCCTAGCGAACTACGAGCAGTACTTC
CASSFALANYEQYF
>TRBV19|many|NA|TRBJ2-1
TGTGCCAGTAGTATAGCTCGGGGAGGCAATGAGCAGTTCTTC
CASSIARGGNEQFF
>TRBV3-1|many|TRBD1|TRBJ1-1
TGTGCCAGCAGCCCCTCCATTAGATCCGGGACAGGACGGACTGAAGCTTTCTTT
CASSPSIRSGTGRTEAFF
>TRBV7-2|few|TRBD1|TRBJ1-4
TGTGCCAGCAGCCCCAGGGGGCAGGCTAATGAAAAACTGTTTTTT
CASSPRGQANEKLFF
>TRBV6-2/TRBV6-3|NA|NA|TRBJ2-2
TGTGCCAGCAGTGAAACCCCACGGGAGCTGTTTTTT
CASSETPRELFF
>TRBV24-1|few|NA|TRBJ1-5
TGTGCCACCAGTGACCCGAAGGGGCCCCAGCATTTT
CATSDPKGPQHF
>TRBV20-1|NA|NA|TRBJ1-1
TGCAGTGCCCCCTCCTTAAGCCTGAACACTGAAGCTTTCTTT
CSAPSLSLNTEAFF
>TRBV6-5|few|NA|TRBJ2-7
TGTGCCAGCAGTTACCGGGGCAACTGGTACGAGCAGTACTTC
CASSYRGNWYEQYF
>TRBV12-3/TRBV12-4|NA|NA|TRBJ1-4
TGTGCCAGCAGTTTGACATACGGTAATGAAAAACTGTTTTTT
CASSLTYGNEKLFF
>TRBV3-1|many|TRBD2|TRBJ2-7
TGTGCCAGCAGCCAACGACTAGCGGGAGGGCCGCGAGAGCAGTACTTC
CASSQRLAGGPREQYF
>TRBV20-1|few|NA|TRBJ2-5
TGCAGTGCTAGACAGGAAGGAGAGACCCAGTACTTC
CSARQEGETQYF
>TRBV28|few|TRBD1|TRBJ2-2
TGTGCCAGCAGTGTGAACAGGGGGCAGCACACCGGGGAGCTGTTTTTT
CASSVNRGQHTGELFF
>TRBV10-3|once|TRBD2|TRBJ2-1
TGTGCCGTTGCTCTAGCGGGAGATTACAATGAGCAGTTCTTC
CAVALAGDYNEQFF
>TRBV6-1|few|TRBD2|TRBJ2-1
TGTGCCAGCAGTGATTTCCCAGGACTAGCGGGACACAATGAGCAGTTCTTC
CASSDFPGLAGHNEQFF
>TRBV28|many|TRBD2|TRBJ2-1
TGTGCCAGCAAGGGCGGTAGCGGGAACAATGAGCAGTTCTTC
CASKGGSGNNEQFF
>TRBV20-1|many|TRBD1|TRBJ2-7
TGCAGTGCTACCGAGGGGGCCTTCTCCTACGAGCAGTACTTC
CSATEGAFSYEQYF
>TRBV30|NA|TRBD2|TRBJ2-1
TGTGCCTGGAGTGGACTAGCGGGAGTCTACAATGAGCAGTTCTTC
CAWSGLAGVYNEQFF
>TRBV5-1|many|NA|TRBJ1-2
TGCGCCAGCAGCTTGGACAACCCTGGGTATGGCTACACCTTC
CASSLDNPGYGYTF
>TRBV5-6|NA|TRBD1|TRBJ2-1
TGTGCCAGCAGCTTGATGAGACAGGGGTTCTTC
CASSLMRQGFF
>TRBV11-2|many|TRBD1|TRBJ2-7
TGTGCCAGCAGCTTGGGTTTAGGGCCGACAGGGGTGTACGAGCAGTACTTC
CASSLGLGPTGVYEQYF
>TRBV27|many|TRBD2|TRBJ2-2
TGTGCCAGCAGTTTCCTAGCGGGAGCAGCCGGGGAGCTGTTTTTT
CASSFLAGAAGELFF